The TCR beta chain described here comes from a study of blood T cell repertoires in COVID-19. Under the authors' procedure: Reference gene primer amplification gave estimated nucleated cell counts. Assay used: immunoSEQ multiplex PCR; TCRdb lists only in-frame clones, some missing. The V and J calls and clone size are taken from that table; D and trimming were inferred from the DNA. This sample yields some 200,000 clones, of which approximately 87% are seen a single time; 10% to 11% belongs to the top ten. Germline lookup yields CDR1 SEHNR and CDR2 FQNEAQ (reference sequence). V lost 5 bases to trimming and J lost 3 bases; unmatched junction nucleotides: 8. The CDR3 covers 15 residues.

Sequencing was done on a sample of peripheral blood. The chain combines TRBV7-9 with TRBJ2-5; TRBD2 aligns across 8 bases. The source is a woman aged 60-75 years with COVID-19, enrolled during active disease. CDR3: CASSLPPAGEETQYF. The CDR3 DNA is TGTGCCAGCAGCCTCCCGCCAGCGGGAGAAGAGACCCAGTACTTC.